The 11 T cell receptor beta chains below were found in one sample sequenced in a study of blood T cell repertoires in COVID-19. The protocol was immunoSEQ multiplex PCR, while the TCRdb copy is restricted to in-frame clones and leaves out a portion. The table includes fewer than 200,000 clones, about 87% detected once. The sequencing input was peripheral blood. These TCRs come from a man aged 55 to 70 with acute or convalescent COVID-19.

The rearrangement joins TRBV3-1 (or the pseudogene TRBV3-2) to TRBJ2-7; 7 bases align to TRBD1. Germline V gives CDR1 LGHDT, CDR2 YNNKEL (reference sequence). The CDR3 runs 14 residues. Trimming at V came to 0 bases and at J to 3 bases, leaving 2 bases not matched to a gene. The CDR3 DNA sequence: TGTGCCAGCAGCCAAGAATACAGGGGCTACGAGCAGTACTTC. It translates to CASSQEYRGYEQYF.

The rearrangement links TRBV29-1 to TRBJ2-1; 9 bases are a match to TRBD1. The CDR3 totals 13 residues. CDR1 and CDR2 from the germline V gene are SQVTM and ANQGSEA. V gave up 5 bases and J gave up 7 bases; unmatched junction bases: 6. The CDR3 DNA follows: TGCAGCGTTTCAAACAGGGGGCGAAATGAGCAGTTCTTC. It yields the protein CSVSNRGRNEQFF.

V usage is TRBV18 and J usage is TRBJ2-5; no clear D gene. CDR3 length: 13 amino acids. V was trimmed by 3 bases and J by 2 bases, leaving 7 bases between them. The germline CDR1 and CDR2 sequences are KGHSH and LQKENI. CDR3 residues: CASSPLEQETQYF. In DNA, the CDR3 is TGTGCCAGCTCACCCCTAGAGCAAGAGACCCAGTACTTC.

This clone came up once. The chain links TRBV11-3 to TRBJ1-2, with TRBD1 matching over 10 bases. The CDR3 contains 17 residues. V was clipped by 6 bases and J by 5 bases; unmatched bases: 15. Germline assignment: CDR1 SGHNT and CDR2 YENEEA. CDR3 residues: CASSAGTGAADGYGYTF. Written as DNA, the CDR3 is TGTGCCAGCAGTGCCGGGACAGGGGCCGCGGATGGGTATGGCTACACCTTC.

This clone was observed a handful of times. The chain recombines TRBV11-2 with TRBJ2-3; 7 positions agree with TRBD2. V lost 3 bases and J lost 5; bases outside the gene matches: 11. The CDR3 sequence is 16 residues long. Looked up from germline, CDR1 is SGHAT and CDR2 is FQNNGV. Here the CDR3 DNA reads TGTGCCAGCAGCTTTTCCCGGACTAGGCGGGTAGATACGCAGTATTTT. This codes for CASSFSRTRRVDTQYF. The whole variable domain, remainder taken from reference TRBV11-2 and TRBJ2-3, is EAGVAQSPRYKIIEKRQSVAFWCNPISGHATLYWYQQILGQGPKLLIQFQNNGVVDDSQLPKDRFSAERLKGVDSTLKIQPAKLEDSAVYLCASSFSRTRRVDTQYFGPGTRLTVL.

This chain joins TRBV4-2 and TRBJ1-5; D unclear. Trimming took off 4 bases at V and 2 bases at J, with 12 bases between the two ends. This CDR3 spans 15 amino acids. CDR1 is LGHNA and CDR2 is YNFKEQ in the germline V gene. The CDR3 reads CASSPSRKGNQPQHF. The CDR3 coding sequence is TGTGCCAGCAGCCCGTCCAGGAAGGGCAATCAGCCCCAGCATTTT.

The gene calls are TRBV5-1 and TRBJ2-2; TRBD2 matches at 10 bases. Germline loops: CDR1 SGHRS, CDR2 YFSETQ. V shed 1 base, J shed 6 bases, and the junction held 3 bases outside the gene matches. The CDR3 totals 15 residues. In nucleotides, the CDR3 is TGCGCCAGCAGCTTGATAGCGGGAGGTTCCGGGGAGCTGTTTTTT. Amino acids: CASSLIAGGSGELFF.

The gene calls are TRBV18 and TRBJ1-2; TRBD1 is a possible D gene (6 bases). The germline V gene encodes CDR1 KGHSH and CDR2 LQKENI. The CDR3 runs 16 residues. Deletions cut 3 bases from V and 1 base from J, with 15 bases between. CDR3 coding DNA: TGTGCCAGCTCACCGTCCGGGACACGGCTTAACTATGGCTACACCTTC. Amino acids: CASSPSGTRLNYGYTF.

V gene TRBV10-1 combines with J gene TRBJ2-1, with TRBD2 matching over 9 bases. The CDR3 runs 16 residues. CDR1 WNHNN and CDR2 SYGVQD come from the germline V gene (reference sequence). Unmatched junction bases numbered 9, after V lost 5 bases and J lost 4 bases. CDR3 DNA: TGCGCCAGCAGTCTTGGAGGTAGCGGGGGTTACAATGAGCAGTTCTTC. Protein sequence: CASSLGGSGGYNEQFF.

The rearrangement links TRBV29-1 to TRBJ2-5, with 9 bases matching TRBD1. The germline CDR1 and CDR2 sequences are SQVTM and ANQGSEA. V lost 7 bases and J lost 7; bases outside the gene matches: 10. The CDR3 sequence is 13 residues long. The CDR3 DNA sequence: TGCAGCGGCGAACAGGGGGCTGGGGCGACCCAGTACTTC. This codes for CSGEQGAGATQYF.

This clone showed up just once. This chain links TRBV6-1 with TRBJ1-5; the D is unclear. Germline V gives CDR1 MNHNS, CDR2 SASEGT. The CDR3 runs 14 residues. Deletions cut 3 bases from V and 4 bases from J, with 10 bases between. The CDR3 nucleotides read TGTGCCAGCAGTGATTGGCGGGGAAATCAGCCCCAGCATTTT. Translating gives CASSDWRGNQPQHF.